The next 25 T cell receptor beta chains were all read from a single sample in a study of identical twins. TCRdb re-called the 5' RACE reads through MiXCR, storing one row per CDR3 protein. The sample contains hundreds of thousands of distinct CDR3 sequences, 12% of which appear only once. These data were likewise used in another study, on yellow fever vaccine responses in identical twins.

Sequenced: PBMCs. These receptors were taken from a woman between 18 and 29 years old in good health.

This clonotype was counted only a few times. The J gene is TRBJ2-5, the V gene TRBV19; D gene ambiguous. The CDR3 loop spans 14 amino acids. CDR1 and CDR2 (germline): LNHDA, SQIVND (reference sequence). Deletions cut 5 bases from V and 9 bases from J, with 19 bases between. The CDR3 nucleotides are TGTGCCAGTAGTCCCGTACCGTACAACGGAGCCCAGTACTTC. Protein product: CASSPVPYNGAQYF.

CDR3 protein: CASSLMGPGNEQFF. CDR3 in DNA: TGTGCCAGCAGCTTAATGGGTCCAGGCAATGAGCAGTTCTTC. The V gene is TRBV11-2, the J gene TRBJ2-1; D is unresolved. CDR3 length equals 14 residues. V was pared by 2 bases and J by 6 bases, with 11 bases between. Germline V gives CDR1 SGHAT, CDR2 FQNNGV.

The J gene is TRBJ2-1, the V gene TRBV20-1, with TRBD2 matching over 12 bases. Per germline, CDR1 DFQATT and CDR2 SNEGSKA (reference sequence). There are 15 residues in the CDR3. The V segment lost 3 bases and the J segment 7 bases; nucleotides outside the gene matches: 7. CDR3 sequence: CSARTLAGGRNEQFF. In DNA, the CDR3 is TGCAGTGCTAGGACACTAGCGGGGGGCCGGAATGAGCAGTTCTTC.

This rearrangement joins TRBV2 to TRBJ2-5; D uncertain. V lost 2 bases and J 3 bases, leaving 4 bases between the germline ends. CDR1 and CDR2 from the germline V gene are SNHLY and FYNNEI. This CDR3 is 12 amino acids long. The CDR3 protein is CASSELEETQYF. For the CDR3, the DNA is TGTGCCAGCAGTGAACTGGAAGAGACCCAGTACTTC. The complete variable domain, with remaining parts taken from reference TRBV2 and TRBJ2-5, reads EPEVTQTPSHQVTQMGQEVILRCVPISNHLYFYWYRQILGQKVEFLVSFYNNEISEKSEIFDDQFSVERPDGSNFTLKIRSTKLEDSAMYFCASSELEETQYFGPGTRLLVL.

This clonotype came up a few times. This chain connects TRBV19 to TRBJ2-1; 8 nucleotides align to TRBD2. Germline V gene sequence: CDR1 LNHDA, CDR2 SQIVND (reference sequence). V shed 4 bases and J 4 bases; nucleotides not matched to a gene: 6. The CDR3 runs 15 residues. The CDR3 nucleotides are TGTGCCAGTAGTACGGGGGGGCCCTTATACAATGAGCAGTTCTTC. Its protein is CASSTGGPLYNEQFF.

V usage is TRBV19 and J usage is TRBJ2-2; D remains unclear. V gave up 6 bases and J gave up 1 base, with 12 bases separating them. This CDR3 comprises 15 residues. The V gene's germline CDR1 is LNHDA and CDR2 SQIVND (reference sequence). CDR3 bases: TGTGCCAGTAGCCCCGGACGGAAGAACACCGGGGAGCTGTTTTTT. Translating gives CASSPGRKNTGELFF.

This clonotype was seen many times. This chain links TRBV12-3 or TRBV12-4 with TRBJ2-1; D may be TRBD2 (5 bases). V dropped 3 bases and J dropped 6 bases, with 9 bases sitting between them. This CDR3 has 13 amino acids. CDR3 amino acids: CASSLRAPNEQFF. For the CDR3, the DNA is TGTGCCAGCAGTTTGAGGGCCCCCAATGAGCAGTTCTTC.

The table lists this clonotype with a few counts. The chain has TRBV24-1 and TRBJ2-5, with D perhaps given as TRBD1 or TRBD2 (7 bases each). V gave up 3 bases and J gave up 5 bases, with 18 bases separating them. Germline loops: CDR1 KGHDR, CDR2 SFDVKD. CDR3 size: 16 residues. This chain's CDR3 is CATSDRGDRSRETQYF. The CDR3 coding sequence is TGTGCCACCAGTGATCGGGGGGACAGATCTCGGGAGACCCAGTACTTC.

This clonotype was seen many times. The chain is built from TRBV7-2 and TRBJ2-3; TRBD2 matches 9 bases. With 2 bases clipped from V and 10 bases from J, the junction kept 13 bases outside the gene matches. Germline V gene sequence: CDR1 SGHTA, CDR2 FQGNSA. The CDR3 is made up of 16 amino acids. The CDR3 loop reads CASSLRRLAGFHAQYF. Written as DNA, the CDR3 is TGTGCCAGCAGCTTACGGCGTCTAGCGGGGTTTCATGCGCAGTATTTT.

This clonotype was recorded many times. The chain uses TRBV20-1 and TRBJ2-1; possibly TRBD2 for D (6 bases). Between the trimmed V and J ends, which lost 5 bases and 8 bases, there was a span of 10 bases. Germline CDR1 DFQATT, CDR2 SNEGSKA (reference sequence). The CDR3 has 11 amino acids. The CDR3 region has the DNA TGCAGTGCTCCGAGCGGGTATGAGCAGTTCTTC. Translated, it gives CSAPSGYEQFF.

This clonotype was seen repeatedly, ten times or more. This chain links TRBV5-1 with TRBJ2-7; D is possibly TRBD1 or TRBD2 (5 bases each). Between the trimmed V and J ends, which lost 0 bases and 2 bases, there was a span of 9 bases. Germline lookup yields CDR1 SGHRS and CDR2 YFSETQ. The CDR3 consists of 14 residues. CDR3 bases: TGCGCCAGCAGCTTGGTGGGACCCACCTACGAGCAGTACTTC. Its protein is CASSLVGPTYEQYF.

The chain uses TRBV20-1 and TRBJ2-1; no clear D. The CDR3 contains 15 residues. V was shortened by 6 bases and J by 0 bases, with 15 bases between the two germline ends. Germline V gene data show CDR1 as DFQATT and CDR2 as SNEGSKA (reference sequence). CDR3 coding DNA: TGCAGTGCACCCTTTCCGAGGAGCTCCTACAATGAGCAGTTCTTC. It codes for CSAPFPRSSYNEQFF.

The rearrangement links TRBV2 to TRBJ2-1, with D maybe TRBD2 (6 bases). CDR1 and CDR2 from the germline V gene are SNHLY and FYNNEI. Trimming pared 3 bases from V and 14 bases from J, leaving 11 bases between. The CDR3 consists of 11 residues. CDR3 protein: CASSEGLVKFF. Here the CDR3 DNA reads TGTGCCAGCAGTGAGGGACTCGTCAAGTTCTTC. The full variable domain, with the rest looked up from reference TRBV2 and TRBJ2-1, is EPEVTQTPSHQVTQMGQEVILRCVPISNHLYFYWYRQILGQKVEFLVSFYNNEISEKSEIFDDQFSVERPDGSNFTLKIRSTKLEDSAMYFCASSEGLVKFFGPGTRLTVL.

This clonotype has a handful of counts. This chain uses TRBV11-2 with TRBJ2-7; D gene uncertain. The CDR3 spans 15 residues. V was clipped by 5 bases and J by 7 bases, with 21 bases between them. Germline-derived CDR1 and CDR2 are SGHAT and FQNNGV. DNA for the CDR3: TGTGCCAGCAGCCCTACCCCCAGTATTCTCTCGGAGCAGTACGTC. Translating gives CASSPTPSILSEQYV.

This clonotype was seen only a few times. The chain employs TRBV7-9 and TRBJ2-7, with 7 positions matching TRBD1. The trim removed 5 bases at V and 2 bases at J, leaving 9 bases unmatched. There are 15 residues in the CDR3. Germline V gene lookup returns CDR1 SEHNR and CDR2 FQNEAQ (reference sequence). In nucleotides, the CDR3 is TGTGCCAGCAGCCGCCAGGACAGGCGAACCTACGAGCAGTACTTC. Its protein product is CASSRQDRRTYEQYF.

Ten or more counts support this clonotype. The chain couples TRBV13 to TRBJ2-3, with 7 nucleotides matching TRBD2. The ends lost 2 bases at V and 3 bases at J; junction bases unmatched: 14. Germline V CDR1 and CDR2: PRHDT, FYEKMQ (reference sequence). The CDR3 is 18 residues long. The CDR3 spells CASSLPGYAGAWTDTQYF. Here the CDR3 DNA reads TGTGCCAGCAGCTTACCGGGCTATGCGGGAGCCTGGACAGATACGCAGTATTTT.

A remark on this clonotype: Being one base from a much bigger clone, this may be a read error. The chain is built from TRBV13 and TRBJ2-1; D gene ambiguous. This CDR3 contains 11 residues. Germline CDR1 and CDR2: PRHDT and FYEKMQ (reference sequence). The V end lost 4 bases, the J end lost 7 bases, and 5 bases lay between the germline ends. The CDR3 protein is CASSSINEQFF. The CDR3 nucleotides read TGTGCCAGCAGCTCCATTAATGAGCAGTTCTTC.

In its sample, this clonotype was seen a few times. The rearrangement uses TRBV3-1 and TRBJ2-2; perhaps TRBD2 as D (6 bases). This CDR3 region has 13 residues. Germline assignment: CDR1 LGHDT and CDR2 YNNKEL (reference sequence). V lost 10 bases and J 0 bases, leaving 9 bases between the germline ends. CDR3 residues: CATGTPNTGELFF. The CDR3 DNA is TGTGCCACCGGGACTCCGAACACCGGGGAGCTGTTTTTT.

The chain carries TRBV6-1 and TRBJ2-1, with D possibly called TRBD1 or TRBD2 (5 bases each). The CDR3 runs to 15 residues. CDR1 is MNHNS, CDR2 SASEGT, per germline. V lost 6 bases, J lost 0 bases, and 12 bases lay in between. CDR3 amino acids: CASRGTESSYNEQFF. CDR3 DNA: TGTGCCAGCAGGGGGACGGAAAGCTCCTACAATGAGCAGTTCTTC.

The chain links TRBV7-2 to TRBJ1-5; D is possibly TRBD1 (5 bases). There are 15 residues in the CDR3. Germline V CDR1 and CDR2: SGHTA, FQGNSA. Trimming took off 2 bases at V and 3 bases at J, with 11 bases between the two ends. The CDR3 nucleotides are TGTGCCAGCAGCTTACGAGGGGCAGTCAATCAGCCCCAGCATTTT. Translated: CASSLRGAVNQPQHF.

The chain uses TRBV29-1 and TRBJ2-7, with 9 positions matching TRBD1. Germline loops: CDR1 SQVTM, CDR2 ANQGSEA. V dropped 5 bases and J dropped 1; count of bases not matched to a gene: 9. CDR3 size: 15 residues. CDR3 DNA: TGCAGCGTTCACCTCGGGACAGGGTGGTCCTACGAGCAGTACTTC. Translation gives CSVHLGTGWSYEQYF.

Ten or more counts support this clonotype. The rearrangement joins TRBV7-8 to TRBJ2-3; 12 bases fit TRBD2. V shed 1 base, J shed 5 bases, and the junction held 4 bases outside the gene matches. Looked up from germline, CDR1 is SGHVS and CDR2 is FQNEAQ. The CDR3 sequence is 16 residues long. CDR3 protein: CASSLELAGGQDTQYF. As DNA, the CDR3 is TGTGCCAGCAGCTTAGAACTAGCGGGAGGACAAGATACGCAGTATTTT.

The J gene is TRBJ2-7, the V gene TRBV12-3 or TRBV12-4; D remains ambiguous. This CDR3 contains 14 residues. Trimming shortened V by 5 bases and J by 2 bases, and 13 bases separated the two germline ends. In DNA form, the CDR3 reads TGTGCCAGCAGTCGACTTCAAACAACCTACGAGCAGTACTTC. Protein sequence: CASSRLQTTYEQYF.

This clonotype was recorded at least ten times. V is TRBV28 and J is TRBJ2-3, with D possibly matching TRBD1 (5 bases). Germline CDR1 reads MDHEN; CDR2 reads SYDVKM. Trimming shortened V by 4 bases and J by 4 bases, and 18 bases separated the two germline ends. This CDR3 has 16 amino acids. The CDR3 DNA reads TGTGCCAGCAGTTCCCGACAGTTCATTCAGGCAGATACGCAGTATTTT. Protein: CASSSRQFIQADTQYF. Drawing the rest from reference TRBV28 and TRBJ2-3, the complete variable domain is DVKVTQSSRYLVKRTGEKVFLECVQDMDHENMFWYRQDPGLGLRLIYFSYDVKMKEKGDIPEGYSVSREKKERFSLILESASTNQTSMYLCASSSRQFIQADTQYFGPGTRLTVL.

J is TRBJ2-2 and V is TRBV5-1, with D possibly matching TRBD2 (6 bases). Looked up from germline, CDR1 is SGHRS and CDR2 is YFSETQ. The CDR3 totals 14 residues. V lost 5 bases and J 7 bases, leaving 15 bases between the germline ends. CDR3 coding DNA: TGCGCCAGCAGTTGGAGGGCCTCGGGCGGGGAGCTGTTTTTT. Translation: CASSWRASGGELFF.